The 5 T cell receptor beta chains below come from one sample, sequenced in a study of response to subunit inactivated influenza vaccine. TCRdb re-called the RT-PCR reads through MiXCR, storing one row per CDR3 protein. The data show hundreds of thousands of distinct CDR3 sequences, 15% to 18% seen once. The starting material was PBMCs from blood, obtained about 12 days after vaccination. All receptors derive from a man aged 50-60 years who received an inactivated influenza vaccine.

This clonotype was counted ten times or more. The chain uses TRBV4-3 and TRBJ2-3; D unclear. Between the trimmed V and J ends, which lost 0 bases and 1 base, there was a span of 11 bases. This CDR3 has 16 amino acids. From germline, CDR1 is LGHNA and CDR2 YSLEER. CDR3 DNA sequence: TGCGCCAGCAGCCAAGATCTAAGCCCGGGCACAGATACGCAGTATTTT. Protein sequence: CASSQDLSPGTDTQYF.

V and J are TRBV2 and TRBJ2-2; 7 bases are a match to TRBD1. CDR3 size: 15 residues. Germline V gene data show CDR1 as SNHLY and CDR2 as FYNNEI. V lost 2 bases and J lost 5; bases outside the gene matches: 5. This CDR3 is CASSEYRGETGELFF. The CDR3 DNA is TGTGCCAGCAGTGAATACAGGGGAGAGACCGGGGAGCTGTTTTTT.

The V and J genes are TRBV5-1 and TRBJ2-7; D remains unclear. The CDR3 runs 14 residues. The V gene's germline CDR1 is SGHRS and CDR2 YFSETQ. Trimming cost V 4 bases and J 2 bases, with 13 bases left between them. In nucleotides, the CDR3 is TGCGCCAGCAGCCCCTCGATAACCACCTACGAGCAGTACTTC. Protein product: CASSPSITTYEQYF.

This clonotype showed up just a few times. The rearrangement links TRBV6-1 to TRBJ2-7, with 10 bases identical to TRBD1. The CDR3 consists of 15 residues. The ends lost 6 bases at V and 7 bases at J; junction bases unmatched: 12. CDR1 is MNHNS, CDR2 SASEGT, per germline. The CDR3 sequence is CASRGDRGQLGEQYF. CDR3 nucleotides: TGTGCCAGCAGGGGAGACAGGGGGCAACTGGGGGAGCAGTACTTC.

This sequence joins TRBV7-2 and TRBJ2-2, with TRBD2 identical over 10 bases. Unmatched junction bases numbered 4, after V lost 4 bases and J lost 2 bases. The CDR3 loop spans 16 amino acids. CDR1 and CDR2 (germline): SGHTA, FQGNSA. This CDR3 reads CASSWTSGPNTGELFF. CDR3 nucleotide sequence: TGTGCCAGCAGCTGGACTAGCGGCCCAAACACCGGGGAGCTGTTTTTT.